This T cell receptor beta chain was identified during a study of cytomegalovirus exposure and HLA in healthy donors. Study in general: Genetic ancestry analysis placed 81% of the 400 or so donors that were genotyped in the Caucasian-associated cluster.

Concerning this clone itself: Antigen: not known.

The PCR was carried out with 60 Vbeta primers and 13 Jbeta primers. TCRdb's table, derived via immunoSEQ multiplex PCR, lists solely in-frame clones and lacks some. In all, the sample yields some 150,000 clones. The CDR3 is made up of 17 amino acids. Study results and caveats: With DRB1 most and HLA-C fewest, TCR association rates differed between HLA loci in a later analysis.

The specimen was PBMCs. This rearrangement joins TRBV21-1 to TRBJ1-2; TRBD1, the table's D call, was not compared with the DNA. TRBV21-1 is given as a pseudogene. The clonotype originates from a man between 40 and 49 years old in good health and CMV-seronegative. CDR3 sequence (DNA): TGTGCCAGCAGCAAGTCCAGGACAGGGCCTCCTAACTATGGCTACACCTTC. This codes for CASSKSRTGPPNYGYTF.